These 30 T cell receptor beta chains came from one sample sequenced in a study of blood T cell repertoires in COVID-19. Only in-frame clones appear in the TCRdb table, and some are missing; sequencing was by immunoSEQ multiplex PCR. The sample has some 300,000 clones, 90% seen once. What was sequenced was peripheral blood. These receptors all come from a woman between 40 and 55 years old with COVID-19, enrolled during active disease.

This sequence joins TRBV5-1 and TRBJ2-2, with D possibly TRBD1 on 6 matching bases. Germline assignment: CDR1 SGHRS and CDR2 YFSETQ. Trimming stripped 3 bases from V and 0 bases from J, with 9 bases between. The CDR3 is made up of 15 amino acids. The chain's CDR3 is CASSYDRSNTGELFF. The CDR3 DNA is TGCGCCAGCAGCTACGACAGGTCGAACACCGGGGAGCTGTTTTTT.

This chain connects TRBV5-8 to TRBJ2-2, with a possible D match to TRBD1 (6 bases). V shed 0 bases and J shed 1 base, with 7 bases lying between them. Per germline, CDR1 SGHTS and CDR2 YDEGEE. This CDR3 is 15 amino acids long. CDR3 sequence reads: CASSLGQVNTGELFF. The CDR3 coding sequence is TGTGCCAGCAGCTTGGGACAGGTGAACACCGGGGAGCTGTTTTTT. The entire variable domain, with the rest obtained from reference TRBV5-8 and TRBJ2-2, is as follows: EAGVTQSPTHLIKTRGQQATLRCSPISGHTSVYWYQQALGLGLQFLLWYDEGEERNRGNFPPRFSGRQFPNYSSELNVNALELEDSALYLCASSLGQVNTGELFFGEGSRLTVL.

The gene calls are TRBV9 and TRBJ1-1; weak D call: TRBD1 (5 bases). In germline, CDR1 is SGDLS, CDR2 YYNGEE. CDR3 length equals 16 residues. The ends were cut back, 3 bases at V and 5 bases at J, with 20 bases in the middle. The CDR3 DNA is TGTGCCAGCAGCGGGGGGAGGGGAAGCCTGACAACTGAAGCTTTCTTT. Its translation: CASSGGRGSLTTEAFF.

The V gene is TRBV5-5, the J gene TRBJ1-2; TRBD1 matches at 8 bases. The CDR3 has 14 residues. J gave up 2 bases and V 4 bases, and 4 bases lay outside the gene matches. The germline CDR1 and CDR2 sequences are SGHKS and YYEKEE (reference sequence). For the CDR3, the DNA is TGTGCCAGCAGCGCCGGACAGGGAAACTATGGCTACACCTTC. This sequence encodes CASSAGQGNYGYTF.

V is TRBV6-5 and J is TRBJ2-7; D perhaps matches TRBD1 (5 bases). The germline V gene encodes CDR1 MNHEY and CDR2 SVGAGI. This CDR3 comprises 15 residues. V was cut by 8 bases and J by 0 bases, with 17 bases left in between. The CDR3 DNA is TGTGCCAGCTCGAAGGGGTTTCTAAGCTCCTACGAGCAGTACTTC. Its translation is CASSKGFLSSYEQYF.

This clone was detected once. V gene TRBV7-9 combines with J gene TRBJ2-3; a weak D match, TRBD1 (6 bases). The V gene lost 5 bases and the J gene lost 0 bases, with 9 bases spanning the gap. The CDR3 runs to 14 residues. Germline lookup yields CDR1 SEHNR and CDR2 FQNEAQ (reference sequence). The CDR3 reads CASSPQGSTDTQYF. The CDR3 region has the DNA TGTGCCAGCAGCCCGCAGGGGAGCACAGATACGCAGTATTTT.

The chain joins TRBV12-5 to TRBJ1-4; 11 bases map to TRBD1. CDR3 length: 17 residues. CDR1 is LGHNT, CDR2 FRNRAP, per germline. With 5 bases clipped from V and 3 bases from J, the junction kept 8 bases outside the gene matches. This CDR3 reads CASGVWDRGRPNEKLFF. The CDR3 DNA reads TGTGCTAGTGGTGTCTGGGACAGGGGGAGGCCTAATGAAAAACTGTTTTTT.

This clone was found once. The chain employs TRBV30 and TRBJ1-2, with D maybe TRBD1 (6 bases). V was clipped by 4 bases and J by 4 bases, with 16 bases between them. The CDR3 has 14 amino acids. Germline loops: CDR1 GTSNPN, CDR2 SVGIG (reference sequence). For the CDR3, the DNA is TGTGCCTGGAATCCTGGCAGGGGCCCCTATGGCTACACCTTC. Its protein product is CAWNPGRGPYGYTF.

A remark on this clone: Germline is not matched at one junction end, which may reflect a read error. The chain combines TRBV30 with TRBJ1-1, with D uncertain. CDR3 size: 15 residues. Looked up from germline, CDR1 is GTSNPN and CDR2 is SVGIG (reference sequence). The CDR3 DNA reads TGTGCCTGGAGTGTCCCGGTAGTTCCGAACGCTGAAGCTTTCTTT. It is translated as CAWSVPVVPNAEAFF.

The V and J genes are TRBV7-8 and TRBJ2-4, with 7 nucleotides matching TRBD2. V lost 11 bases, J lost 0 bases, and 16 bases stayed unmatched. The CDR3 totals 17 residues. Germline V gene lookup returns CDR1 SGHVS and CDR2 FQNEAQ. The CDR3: CASGRVGSALAKNIQYF. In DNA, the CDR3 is TGTGCCTCTGGGAGGGTGGGGTCGGCGCTAGCCAAAAACATTCAGTACTTC.

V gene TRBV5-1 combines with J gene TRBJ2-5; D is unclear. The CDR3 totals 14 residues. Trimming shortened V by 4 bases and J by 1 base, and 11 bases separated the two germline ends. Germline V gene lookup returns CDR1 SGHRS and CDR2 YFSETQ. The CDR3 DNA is TGCGCCAGCAGCCTCAACAGAGTCCAAGAGACCCAGTACTTC. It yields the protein CASSLNRVQETQYF.

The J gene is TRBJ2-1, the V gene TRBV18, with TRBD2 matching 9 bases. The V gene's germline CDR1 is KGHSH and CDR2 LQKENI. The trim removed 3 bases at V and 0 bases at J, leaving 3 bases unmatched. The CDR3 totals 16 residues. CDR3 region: CASSPKTSGSYNEQFF. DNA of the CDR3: TGTGCCAGCTCACCCAAGACTAGCGGCTCCTACAATGAGCAGTTCTTC.

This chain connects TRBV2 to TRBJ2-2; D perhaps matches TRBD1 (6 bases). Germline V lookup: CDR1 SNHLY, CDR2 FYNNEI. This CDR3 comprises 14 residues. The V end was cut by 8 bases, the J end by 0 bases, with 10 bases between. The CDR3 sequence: CASLQGTNTGELFF. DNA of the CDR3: TGTGCCAGCCTGCAGGGGACGAACACCGGGGAGCTGTTTTTT.

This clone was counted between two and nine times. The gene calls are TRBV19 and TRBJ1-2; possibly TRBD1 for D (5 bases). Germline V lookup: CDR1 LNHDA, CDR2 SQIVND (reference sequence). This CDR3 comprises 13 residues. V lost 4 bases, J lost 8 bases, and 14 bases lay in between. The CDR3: CASSTPPGSGYTF. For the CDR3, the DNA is TGTGCCAGTAGTACCCCCCCAGGGTCCGGCTACACCTTC.

The CDR3 DNA reads as TGTGCCAGCAGTGTTAGCGGGAGGACCTCCTACAATGAGCAGTTCTTC. Encoded protein: CASSVSGRTSYNEQFF. The chain employs TRBV28 and TRBJ2-1; the match to TRBD2 covers 10 bases. The V and J ends lost 5 bases and 0 bases, in that order; junction bases with no gene match: 4. The length of the CDR3 is 16 residues. CDR1 is MDHEN, CDR2 SYDVKM, per germline.

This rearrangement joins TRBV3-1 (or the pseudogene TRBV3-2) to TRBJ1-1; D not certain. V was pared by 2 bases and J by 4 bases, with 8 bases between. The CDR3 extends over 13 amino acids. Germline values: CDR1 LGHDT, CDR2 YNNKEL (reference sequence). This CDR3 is CASSQRGSTEAFF. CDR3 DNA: TGTGCCAGCAGCCAAAGAGGGAGCACTGAAGCTTTCTTT.

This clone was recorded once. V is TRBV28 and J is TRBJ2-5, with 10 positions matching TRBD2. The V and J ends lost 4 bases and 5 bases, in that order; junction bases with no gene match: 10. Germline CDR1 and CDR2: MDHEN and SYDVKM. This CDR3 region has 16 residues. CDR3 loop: CASSSSGLAPYETQYF. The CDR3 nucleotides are TGTGCCAGCAGTTCCTCGGGACTAGCGCCTTACGAGACCCAGTACTTC.

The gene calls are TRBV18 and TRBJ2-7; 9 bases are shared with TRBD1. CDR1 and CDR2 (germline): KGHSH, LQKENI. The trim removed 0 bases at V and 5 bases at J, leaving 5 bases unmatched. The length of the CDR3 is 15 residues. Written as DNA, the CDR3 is TGTGCCAGCTCACCACCGAGAAGACAGGGGGACGAGCAGTACTTC. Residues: CASSPPRRQGDEQYF.

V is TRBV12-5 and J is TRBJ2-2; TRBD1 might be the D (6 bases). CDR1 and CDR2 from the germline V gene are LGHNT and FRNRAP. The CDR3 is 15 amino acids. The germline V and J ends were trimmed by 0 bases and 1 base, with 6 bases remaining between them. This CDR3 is CASGLVQGNTGELFF. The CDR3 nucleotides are TGTGCTAGTGGTTTGGTACAGGGGAACACCGGGGAGCTGTTTTTT.

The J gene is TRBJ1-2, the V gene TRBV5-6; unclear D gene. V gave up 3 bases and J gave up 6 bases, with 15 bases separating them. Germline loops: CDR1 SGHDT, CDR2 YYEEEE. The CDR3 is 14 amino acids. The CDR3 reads CASSYRRSMHGYTF. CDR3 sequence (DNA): TGTGCCAGCAGCTATCGCCGCAGTATGCATGGCTACACCTTC.

In DNA, the CDR3 is TGTGCCAGCTCCCCCTTGGGGGGGGTTGAATTTATGAACACTGAAGCTTTCTTT. It translates to CASSPLGGVEFMNTEAFF. J is TRBJ1-1 and V is TRBV5-6; D may be TRBD1 (5 bases). Trimming took 7 bases from V and 0 from J, leaving 25 bases between them. Germline V gene data show CDR1 as SGHDT and CDR2 as YYEEEE. The CDR3 contains 18 residues.

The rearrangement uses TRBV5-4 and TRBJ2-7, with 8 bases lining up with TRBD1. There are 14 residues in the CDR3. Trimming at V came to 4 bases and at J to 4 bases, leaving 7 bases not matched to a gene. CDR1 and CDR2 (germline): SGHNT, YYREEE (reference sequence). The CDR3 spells CASSGGQGRYEQYF. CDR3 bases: TGTGCCAGCAGCGGCGGACAGGGAAGGTACGAGCAGTACTTC. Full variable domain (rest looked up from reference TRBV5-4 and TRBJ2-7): ETGVTQSPTHLIKTRGQQVTLRCSSQSGHNTVSWYQQALGQGPQFIFQYYREEENGRGNFPPRFSGLQFPNYSSELNVNALELDDSALYLCASSGGQGRYEQYFGPGTRLTVT.

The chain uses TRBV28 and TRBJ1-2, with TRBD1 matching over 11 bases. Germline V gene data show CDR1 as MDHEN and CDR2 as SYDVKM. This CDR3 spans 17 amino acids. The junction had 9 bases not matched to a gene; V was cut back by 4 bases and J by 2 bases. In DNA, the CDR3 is TGTGCCAGCAGTTCAACACTCCGGACAGGGGGCAACTATGGCTACACCTTC. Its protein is CASSSTLRTGGNYGYTF.

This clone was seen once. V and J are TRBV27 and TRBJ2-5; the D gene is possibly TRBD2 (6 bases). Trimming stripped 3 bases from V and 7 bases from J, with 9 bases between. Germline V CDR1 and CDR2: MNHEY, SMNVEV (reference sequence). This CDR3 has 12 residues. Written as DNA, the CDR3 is TGTGCCAGCAGTTTGGTGGGGGGGACCCAGTACTTC. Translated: CASSLVGGTQYF.

The CDR3 is CASSRRIQSTDTQYF. CDR3 in DNA: TGTGCCAGCAGCAGGCGGATCCAAAGCACAGATACGCAGTATTTT. This chain uses TRBV14 with TRBJ2-3; D not certain. The germline V gene encodes CDR1 SGHDN and CDR2 FVKESK. V was trimmed by 5 bases and J by 0 bases, leaving 12 bases between them. This CDR3 comprises 15 residues.

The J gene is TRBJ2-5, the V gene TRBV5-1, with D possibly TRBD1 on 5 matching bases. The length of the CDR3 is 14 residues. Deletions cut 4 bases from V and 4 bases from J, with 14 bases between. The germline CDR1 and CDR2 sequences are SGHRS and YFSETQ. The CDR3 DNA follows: TGCGCCAGCAGCCCTACAGGTATAGGAGAGACCCAGTACTTC. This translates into CASSPTGIGETQYF.

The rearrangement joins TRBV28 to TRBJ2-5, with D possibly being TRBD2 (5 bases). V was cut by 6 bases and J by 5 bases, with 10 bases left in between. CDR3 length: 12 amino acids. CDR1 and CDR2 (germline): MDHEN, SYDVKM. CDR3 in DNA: TGTGCCAGCAGGGACGGGGAGGAGACCCAGTACTTC. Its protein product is CASRDGEETQYF.

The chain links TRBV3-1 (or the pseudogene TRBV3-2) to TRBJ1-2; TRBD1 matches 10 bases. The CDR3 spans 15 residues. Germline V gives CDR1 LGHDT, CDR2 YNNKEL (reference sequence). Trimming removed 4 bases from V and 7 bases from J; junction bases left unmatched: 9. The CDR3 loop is CASSRTGTGVRGYTF. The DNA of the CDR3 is TGTGCCAGCAGCCGAACCGGGACAGGGGTTCGTGGCTACACCTTC.

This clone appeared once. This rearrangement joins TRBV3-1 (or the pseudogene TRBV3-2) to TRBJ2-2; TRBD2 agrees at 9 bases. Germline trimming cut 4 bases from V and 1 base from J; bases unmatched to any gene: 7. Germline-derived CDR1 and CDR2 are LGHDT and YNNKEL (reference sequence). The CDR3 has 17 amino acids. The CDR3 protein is CASSRGSGSVNTGELFF. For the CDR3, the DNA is TGTGCCAGCAGCCGGGGTAGCGGGAGTGTGAACACCGGGGAGCTGTTTTTT.

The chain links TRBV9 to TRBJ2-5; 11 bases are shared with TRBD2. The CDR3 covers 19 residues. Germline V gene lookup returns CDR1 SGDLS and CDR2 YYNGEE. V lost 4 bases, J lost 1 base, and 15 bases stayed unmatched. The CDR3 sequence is CASSPWGSSGGPLQETQYF. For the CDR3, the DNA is TGTGCCAGCAGCCCGTGGGGATCTAGCGGGGGGCCCCTCCAAGAGACCCAGTACTTC.